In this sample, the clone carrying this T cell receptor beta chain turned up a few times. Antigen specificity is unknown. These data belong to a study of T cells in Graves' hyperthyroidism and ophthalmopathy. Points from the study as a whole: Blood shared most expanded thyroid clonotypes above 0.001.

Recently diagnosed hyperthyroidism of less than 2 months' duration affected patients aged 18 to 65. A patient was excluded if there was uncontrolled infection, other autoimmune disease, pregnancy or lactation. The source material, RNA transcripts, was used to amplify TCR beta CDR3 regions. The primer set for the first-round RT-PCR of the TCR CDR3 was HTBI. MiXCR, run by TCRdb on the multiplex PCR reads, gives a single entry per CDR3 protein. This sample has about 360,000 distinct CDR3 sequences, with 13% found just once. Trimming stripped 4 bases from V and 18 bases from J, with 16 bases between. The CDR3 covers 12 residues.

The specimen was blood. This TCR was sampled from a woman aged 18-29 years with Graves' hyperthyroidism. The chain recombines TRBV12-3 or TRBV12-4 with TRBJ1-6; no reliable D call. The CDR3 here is CASSSDLMEAHF. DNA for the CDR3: TGTGCCAGCAGTTCCGACCTAATGGAGGCCCACTTT.